These 26 T cell receptor beta chains came from one sample sequenced in a study of human T cells and chemical hapten exposure. The authors extracted total RNA from unfractionated whole blood. Within the library, unique molecular identifiers were attached to each individual cDNA molecule. One entry per CDR3 protein, called by TCRdb with MiXCR from the reads. The sample lists 250 to 300 distinct CDR3 sequences, 40% to 50% occurring once. Input material: whole blood. The receptors stem from a human donor who had alopecia or was a healthy volunteer (not recorded which). Some clones in this sample may be carry-over from other donors' samples. This table probably holds off-target reads from a library built for another chain.

This clonotype is labeled as hyperexpanded. The chain joins TRBV2 to TRBJ2-7, with 7 bases lining up with TRBD1. The CDR3 length is 21 residues. Trimming took 8 bases from V and 1 from J; bases not matched to a gene: 29. Germline-derived CDR1 and CDR2 are SNHLY and FYNNEI. CDR3 residues: CASHKLTQGQLLLRDSYEQYF. The CDR3 region has the DNA TGTGCCAGCCACAAACTAACCCAGGGACAGCTACTACTACGGGATTCCTACGAGCAGTACTTC.

This clonotype showed up just a few times. The chain carries TRBV11-2 and TRBJ2-1, with unresolved D. Trimming left V 5 bases short and J 4 bases short, with 21 bases between. The CDR3 is made up of 17 amino acids. Germline V lookup: CDR1 SGHAT, CDR2 FQNNGV. The CDR3 sequence: CASSNELSAAKYNEQFF. The DNA of the CDR3 is TGTGCCAGCAGCAACGAACTCTCAGCAGCCAAGTACAATGAGCAGTTCTTC. Complete variable domain (other parts from reference TRBV11-2 and TRBJ2-1): EAGVAQSPRYKIIEKRQSVAFWCNPISGHATLYWYQQILGQGPKLLIQFQNNGVVDDSQLPKDRFSAERLKGVDSTLKIQPAKLEDSAVYLCASSNELSAAKYNEQFFGPGTRLTVL.

This clonotype turned up a few times. V and J are TRBV12-3 or TRBV12-4 and TRBJ2-2; tentatively, D is TRBD1 (6 bases). The V end lost 6 bases, the J end lost 6 bases, and 11 bases lay between the germline ends. This CDR3 has 13 amino acids. Written as DNA, the CDR3 is TGTGCCAGCAGGAGGACAGAGGCCGGGGAGCTGTTTTTT. It codes for CASRRTEAGELFF.

This chain links TRBV29-1 with TRBJ2-3; tentatively, D is TRBD1 or TRBD2 (5 bases each). The CDR3 sequence is 13 residues long. Germline V lookup: CDR1 SQVTM, CDR2 ANQGSEA. V shed 8 bases and J shed 1 base, with 13 bases lying between them. As DNA, the CDR3 is TGCAGCTCCGGGGCAGTTGGCACAGATACGCAGTATTTT. This gives the protein CSSGAVGTDTQYF.

The rearrangement links TRBV28 to TRBJ2-1; 13 nucleotides align to TRBD2. With V trimmed by 11 bases and J by 10 bases, 8 bases remained unmatched. CDR1 and CDR2 (germline): MDHEN, SYDVKM. The CDR3 extends over 13 amino acids. CDR3 protein: CAGGTSGRAEQFF. The CDR3, as DNA: TGTGCCGGGGGAACTAGCGGGAGGGCCGAGCAGTTCTTC.

The chain has TRBV20-1 and TRBJ2-7; the match to TRBD1 covers 8 bases. This CDR3 has 14 amino acids. The germline V gene encodes CDR1 DFQATT and CDR2 SNEGSKA (reference sequence). The V and J ends lost 2 bases and 7 bases, in that order; junction bases with no gene match: 10. The CDR3, as DNA: TGCAGTGCTAGAAGAGGACAGGGCCTCTGGGAGCAGTACTTC. It codes for CSARRGQGLWEQYF.

This clonotype was found a few times. The V and J genes are TRBV6-2 or TRBV6-3 and TRBJ2-5; D ambiguous. V lost 7 bases to trimming and J lost 4 bases, with 10 bases between them. This CDR3 region has 12 residues. Germline V gives CDR1 MNHEY, CDR2 SVGEGT. CDR3 nucleotides: TGTGCCAGCACCCAGTCGGTAGAGACCCAGTACTTC. Protein: CASTQSVETQYF.

This clonotype turned up a few times. The J gene is TRBJ2-1, the V gene TRBV7-9; TRBD2 agrees at 9 bases. This CDR3 is 15 amino acids long. The ends lost 1 base at V and 14 bases at J; junction bases unmatched: 12. Per germline, CDR1 SEHNR and CDR2 FQNEAQ (reference sequence). The CDR3 spells CASSLELVAGAGKFF. Written as DNA, the CDR3 is TGTGCCAGCAGCTTAGAGTTGGTAGCGGGAGCGGGGAAGTTCTTC.

This clonotype is termed large. The CDR3 sequence is CASSLGGAADTQYF. For the CDR3, the DNA is TGTGCCAGCAGCTTGGGGGGGGCGGCAGATACGCAGTATTTT. The chain couples TRBV7-2 to TRBJ2-3; possibly TRBD2 for D (7 bases). The germline V and J ends were trimmed by 3 bases and 4 bases, with 11 bases remaining between them. Germline V lookup: CDR1 SGHTA, CDR2 FQGNSA. The CDR3 is 14 amino acids. Using reference TRBV7-2 and TRBJ2-3 for the parts outside the CDR3, the full variable domain is GAGVSQSPSNKVTEKGKDVELRCDPISGHTALYWYRQSLGQGLEFLIYFQGNSAPDKSGLPSDRFSAERTGGSVSTLTIQRTQQEDSAVYLCASSLGGAADTQYFGPGTRLTVL.

This clonotype was counted only a few times. V usage is TRBV6-2 or TRBV6-3 and J usage is TRBJ2-1, with 7 bases aligning to TRBD1. The trim removed 10 bases at V and 7 bases at J, leaving 13 bases unmatched. This CDR3 comprises 14 residues. CDR1 MNHEY and CDR2 SVGEGT come from the germline V gene. CDR3 residues: CATGGQVIVNEQFF. CDR3 in DNA: TGTGCCACCGGCGGACAGGTTATCGTTAATGAGCAGTTCTTC.

This rearrangement joins TRBV2 to TRBJ2-2; 12 nucleotides align to TRBD1. The CDR3 is 14 residues long. With 10 bases clipped from V and 2 bases from J, the junction kept 2 bases outside the gene matches. Germline-derived CDR1 and CDR2 are SNHLY and FYNNEI. Here the CDR3 reads CATGTGGNTGELFF. In DNA, the CDR3 is TGTGCCACCGGGACAGGGGGCAACACCGGGGAGCTGTTTTTT.

This clonotype is termed large (0.1 to 1%). An end of the junction differs from the germline gene, which may be a read error. V gene TRBV4-3 combines with J gene TRBJ1-1; tentatively, D is TRBD1 (6 bases). This CDR3 has 14 residues. Germline loops: CDR1 LGHNA, CDR2 YSLEER. The CDR3 protein is CASSQDLGDTEVFF. Here the CDR3 DNA reads TGCGCCAGCAGCCAAGACCTGGGGGACACTGAAGTTTTCTTT.

In its sample, this clonotype was seen a few times. CDR3 in amino acids: CASRTTGMNTEAFF. For the CDR3, the DNA is TGTGCCAGCAGAACGACAGGGATGAACACTGAAGCTTTCTTT. The gene calls are TRBV12-3 or TRBV12-4 and TRBJ1-1; 7 bases are a match to TRBD1. V trimming: 6 bases; J trimming: 0 bases; junction bases outside the gene matches: 4. The CDR3 has 14 residues.

The gene calls are TRBV10-3 and TRBJ2-1; D unresolved. The CDR3 sequence is 11 residues long. V was cut by 4 bases and J by 7 bases, with 5 bases left in between. CDR1 ENHRY and CDR2 SYGVKD come from the germline V gene. DNA of the CDR3: TGTGCCATCAGTGTGGGGAATGAGCAGTTCTTC. Protein sequence: CAISVGNEQFF.

The chain has TRBV11-1 and TRBJ2-3, with D tentatively TRBD2 (6 bases). The CDR3 has 13 residues. V dropped 5 bases and J dropped 2 bases, with 8 bases sitting between them. Germline V gives CDR1 SGHAT, CDR2 FQDESV (reference sequence). In nucleotides, the CDR3 is TGTGCCAGCAGCGGGGACTTCACAGATACGCAGTATTTT. Translation: CASSGDFTDTQYF.

V is TRBV28 and J is TRBJ1-2; maybe TRBD1 (6 bases). Trimming left V 6 bases short and J 9 bases short, with 20 bases between. This CDR3 spans 14 amino acids. Germline CDR1 MDHEN, CDR2 SYDVKM. The DNA for the CDR3 is TGTGCCAGCAGCTCTGACAGGACCGTCCTAAGCTACACCTTC. This gives the protein CASSSDRTVLSYTF.

This chain links TRBV11-2 with TRBJ1-1; D gene unclear. The germline V gene has CDR1 SGHAT and CDR2 FQNNGV. The CDR3 spans 14 residues. Trimming took off 5 bases at V and 1 base at J, with 11 bases between the two ends. The chain's CDR3 is CASSPAGTNTEAFF. The CDR3 DNA sequence: TGTGCCAGCAGCCCCGCTGGCACGAACACTGAAGCTTTCTTT. Full variable domain (outside the CDR3, taken from reference TRBV11-2 and TRBJ1-1): EAGVAQSPRYKIIEKRQSVAFWCNPISGHATLYWYQQILGQGPKLLIQFQNNGVVDDSQLPKDRFSAERLKGVDSTLKIQPAKLEDSAVYLCASSPAGTNTEAFFGQGTRLTVV.

This clonotype was picked up a small number of times. V gene TRBV29-1 combines with J gene TRBJ2-7; 9 bases are a match to TRBD1. J lost 2 bases, V lost 1 base, and 18 bases had no gene match. Germline V gives CDR1 SQVTM, CDR2 ANQGSEA. The CDR3 length is 19 residues. This CDR3 reads CSVEVITGGTREKTYEQYF. The CDR3 DNA is TGCAGCGTTGAAGTTATAACAGGGGGCACGCGGGAGAAGACCTACGAGCAGTACTTC.

The V and J genes are TRBV5-1 and TRBJ2-1; D gene uncertain. The CDR3 is 13 amino acids. Per the germline V gene, CDR1 is SGHRS and CDR2 is YFSETQ. The V gene lost 3 bases and the J gene lost 4 bases, with 8 bases spanning the gap. The DNA for the CDR3 is TGCGCCAGCAGCTCCCCCCCGTACAATGAGCAGTTCTTC. This gives the protein CASSSPPYNEQFF.

V is TRBV7-2 and J is TRBJ2-7; D gene unclear. The CDR3 extends over 14 amino acids. The V gene's germline CDR1 is SGHTA and CDR2 FQGNSA. The V and J ends lost 4 bases and 7 bases respectively, with 17 bases between them. The DNA for the CDR3 is TGTGCCAGCAGCTACTTTAAAATAATGGGAGAGCAGTACTTC. Its translation: CASSYFKIMGEQYF. Full variable domain (rest looked up from reference TRBV7-2 and TRBJ2-7): GAGVSQSPSNKVTEKGKDVELRCDPISGHTALYWYRQSLGQGLEFLIYFQGNSAPDKSGLPSDRFSAERTGGSVSTLTIQRTQQEDSAVYLCASSYFKIMGEQYFGPGTRLTVT.

This clonotype was observed a handful of times. The chain joins TRBV11-2 to TRBJ2-5; D is uncertain. Trimming cost V 2 bases and J 3 bases, with 7 bases left between them. CDR1 is SGHAT, CDR2 FQNNGV, per germline. CDR3 length equals 13 residues. This chain's CDR3 is CASSLRVKETQYF. In DNA form, the CDR3 reads TGTGCCAGCAGCTTAAGAGTTAAAGAGACCCAGTACTTC.

The V gene is TRBV28, the J gene TRBJ2-3; 7 nucleotides match TRBD1. The germline CDR1 and CDR2 sequences are MDHEN and SYDVKM. The CDR3 is 15 residues long. Unmatched junction bases numbered 10, after V lost 4 bases and J lost 6 bases. CDR3 DNA sequence: TGTGCCAGCAGTTATTCACTTAGCAGGGGGGATACGCAGTATTTT. Protein product: CASSYSLSRGDTQYF.

This clonotype was counted a few times. The chain combines TRBV5-8 with TRBJ2-3; D is uncertain. Germline lookup yields CDR1 SGHTS and CDR2 YDEGEE. The V end was cut by 0 bases, the J end by 0 bases, with 5 bases between. The length of the CDR3 is 14 residues. This chain's CDR3 is CASSLELSTDTQYF. The CDR3 coding sequence is TGTGCCAGCAGCTTGGAACTGAGCACAGATACGCAGTATTTT.

This clonotype was counted only a few times. V gene TRBV6-6 combines with J gene TRBJ2-5, with TRBD1 as a possible D gene (6 bases). Trimming pared 5 bases from V and 4 bases from J, leaving 14 bases between. Per the germline V gene, CDR1 is MNHNY and CDR2 is SVGAGI (reference sequence). The CDR3 spans 14 residues. The CDR3 DNA is TGTGCCAGCAGTAGCACAGGGTGGAGAGAGACCCAGTACTTC. It yields the protein CASSSTGWRETQYF.

The chain carries TRBV5-1 and TRBJ1-1; TRBD1 is a possible D gene (6 bases). Germline V gene data show CDR1 as SGHRS and CDR2 as YFSETQ. The CDR3 runs to 14 residues. With 5 bases removed from V and 0 bases from J, the gap between germline ends came to 11 bases. The CDR3 protein is CASRSTGLNTEAFF. The DNA of the CDR3 is TGCGCCAGCAGGTCGACAGGTTTGAACACTGAAGCTTTCTTT.

This clonotype is classed as large. The chain carries TRBV6-2 or TRBV6-3 and TRBJ2-2, with D tentatively TRBD1 (6 bases). CDR3 length: 14 amino acids. Trimming shortened V by 6 bases and J by 6 bases, and 14 bases separated the two germline ends. The germline V gene has CDR1 MNHEY and CDR2 SVGEGT. The CDR3 region is CASSLGHWSGELFF. CDR3 DNA sequence: TGTGCCAGCAGCTTGGGACATTGGTCCGGGGAGCTGTTTTTT.